This T cell receptor (beta chain) emerged from a study of cytomegalovirus exposure and HLA in healthy donors. Repertoires were generated with immunoSEQ multiplex PCR, while TCRdb's copy carries only in-frame clones and drops some. In the table there are 75,000 to 90,000 clones, roughly 94% of which are singletons. V was clipped by 4 bases and J by 4 bases; unmatched bases: 7. CDR1 is SGDLS, CDR2 YYNGEE, per germline. The CDR3 is made up of 15 amino acids. The sequence derives from a woman under 30 in good health and CMV-seronegative. V usage is TRBV9 and J usage is TRBJ2-2; 7 positions agree with TRBD2. The material sequenced was PBMCs. The CDR3 nucleotides are TGTGCCAGCAGCCCATGGACTAGTCTCACCGGGGAGCTGTTTTTT. It is translated as CASSPWTSLTGELFF.